Listed below are T cell receptor beta chains from one sample, sequenced in a study of blood T cell repertoires in COVID-19. The protocol was immunoSEQ multiplex PCR, while the TCRdb copy is restricted to in-frame clones and leaves out a portion. The table lists over 60,000 clones, 76% of them singletons. Material: peripheral blood. The receptors here all came from a man aged 55 to 70 with COVID-19, enrolled during active disease. Both conserved end residues are part of each CDR3. Each record gives: J gene, V gene, D gene, clone size, CDR3 protein, CDR3 DNA. D genes are given only for firm matches. A row's size may be missing; if present it is once, few, many or a size class.

j_call: TRBJ2-3
v_call: TRBV25-1
d_call: -
clone_size: -
cdr3_aa: CASSTSGLDVSDTQYF
cdr3_nt: -

j_call: TRBJ2-1
v_call: TRBV18
d_call: TRBD2
clone_size: -
cdr3_aa: CASSTTSGSLYNEQFF
cdr3_nt: TGTGCCAGCTCAACAACTAGCGGGAGCCTATACAATGAGCAGTTCTTC

j_call: TRBJ1-5
v_call: TRBV28
d_call: -
clone_size: -
cdr3_aa: CASSPEAGGNQPQHF
cdr3_nt: TGTGCCAGCAGCCCCGAAGCCGGGGGCAATCAGCCCCAGCATTTT

j_call: TRBJ2-5
v_call: TRBV29-1
d_call: TRBD2
clone_size: -
cdr3_aa: CSVEGGGWRETQYF
cdr3_nt: TGCAGCGTTGAAGGGGGGGGGTGGAGAGAGACCCAGTACTTC

j_call: TRBJ2-7
v_call: TRBV6-2/TRBV6-3
d_call: -
clone_size: -
cdr3_aa: CASSVHGGRSHEQYF
cdr3_nt: TGTGCCAGCAGTGTCCATGGGGGGAGAAGCCACGAGCAGTACTTC

j_call: TRBJ2-5
v_call: TRBV7-9
d_call: TRBD2
clone_size: -
cdr3_aa: CAITYGAGGQETQYF
cdr3_nt: TGTGCCATCACCTACGGTGCGGGGGGCCAAGAGACCCAGTACTTC

j_call: TRBJ1-2
v_call: TRBV9
d_call: -
clone_size: once
cdr3_aa: CASSSGTYYGYTF
cdr3_nt: TGTGCCAGCAGCTCCGGGACTTATTATGGCTACACCTTC

j_call: TRBJ1-5
v_call: TRBV10-3
d_call: -
clone_size: -
cdr3_aa: CAIRAGIDNQPQHF
cdr3_nt: TGTGCCATCAGGGCAGGGATCGACAATCAGCCCCAGCATTTT

j_call: TRBJ2-3
v_call: TRBV29-1
d_call: -
clone_size: -
cdr3_aa: CSAAEGVADTQYF
cdr3_nt: TGCAGCGCCGCGGAAGGGGTGGCAGATACGCAGTATTTT

j_call: TRBJ2-5
v_call: TRBV5-1
d_call: -
clone_size: -
cdr3_aa: CASSLNFQETQYF
cdr3_nt: TGCGCCAGCAGCTTGAACTTCCAAGAGACCCAGTACTTC

j_call: TRBJ1-5
v_call: TRBV19
d_call: -
clone_size: -
cdr3_aa: CASSTQGYNQPQHF
cdr3_nt: TGTGCCAGTAGTACCCAGGGCTACAATCAGCCCCAGCATTTT

j_call: TRBJ1-1
v_call: TRBV6-6
d_call: -
clone_size: -
cdr3_aa: CASSYNRVGTEAFF
cdr3_nt: TGTGCCAGCAGTTACAACAGAGTGGGCACTGAAGCTTTCTTT

j_call: TRBJ2-7
v_call: TRBV4-1
d_call: TRBD1
clone_size: -
cdr3_aa: CASRLEWGQGSYEQYF
cdr3_nt: TGCGCCAGCAGACTGGAGTGGGGACAGGGCTCCTACGAGCAGTACTTC

j_call: TRBJ1-2
v_call: TRBV5-4
d_call: -
clone_size: -
cdr3_aa: CASSPNPGDYGYTF
cdr3_nt: TGTGCCAGCAGCCCCAACCCAGGGGACTATGGCTACACCTTC

j_call: TRBJ2-7
v_call: TRBV29-1
d_call: TRBD1
clone_size: -
cdr3_aa: CSVEGRGPSYEQYF
cdr3_nt: TGCAGCGTTGAGGGCAGGGGGCCCTCCTACGAGCAGTACTTC

j_call: TRBJ2-7
v_call: TRBV15
d_call: TRBD1
clone_size: -
cdr3_aa: CATSETDRGLKNEQYF
cdr3_nt: TGTGCCACCAGCGAAACCGACAGGGGGTTGAAAAACGAGCAGTACTTC

j_call: TRBJ1-1
v_call: TRBV2
d_call: -
clone_size: -
cdr3_aa: CASRPQRGTEAFF
cdr3_nt: TGTGCCAGCAGGCCCCAACGGGGAACTGAAGCTTTCTTT

j_call: TRBJ2-1
v_call: TRBV18
d_call: TRBD2
clone_size: -
cdr3_aa: CASSMQAGLAPRRKPYNEQFF
cdr3_nt: TGTGCCAGCTCGATGCAAGCGGGACTAGCGCCCCGACGTAAACCCTACAATGAGCAGTTCTTC

j_call: TRBJ2-3
v_call: TRBV3-1/TRBV3-2
d_call: TRBD2
clone_size: -
cdr3_aa: CASSLPSGGTDTQYF
cdr3_nt: TGTGCCAGCAGCCTTCCTAGCGGGGGGACAGATACGCAGTATTTT

j_call: TRBJ1-1
v_call: TRBV7-3
d_call: TRBD1
clone_size: -
cdr3_aa: CASSRTGGATEAFF
cdr3_nt: TGTGCCAGCAGCCGCACAGGGGGCGCGACTGAAGCTTTCTTT

j_call: TRBJ2-2
v_call: TRBV29-1
d_call: -
clone_size: -
cdr3_aa: CSGLGDDDGELFF
cdr3_nt: TGCAGCGGCCTAGGGGATGATGACGGGGAGCTGTTTTTT

j_call: TRBJ2-3
v_call: TRBV7-3
d_call: -
clone_size: -
cdr3_aa: CASSLFRGLADTQYF
cdr3_nt: TGTGCCAGCAGCTTATTTCGGGGGTTGGCAGATACGCAGTATTTT

j_call: TRBJ2-2
v_call: TRBV5-4
d_call: -
clone_size: -
cdr3_aa: CASSGPWGDTGELFF
cdr3_nt: TGTGCCAGCAGCGGGCCCTGGGGAGACACCGGGGAGCTGTTTTTT

j_call: TRBJ1-2
v_call: TRBV10-2
d_call: -
clone_size: -
cdr3_aa: CASSGFADYGYTF
cdr3_nt: TGCGCCAGCAGTGGGTTTGCGGACTATGGCTACACCTTC

j_call: TRBJ1-6
v_call: TRBV7-9
d_call: -
clone_size: -
cdr3_aa: CASSSRTASSYNSPLHF
cdr3_nt: TGTGCCAGCAGCTCCCGGACAGCTAGTTCCTATAATTCACCCCTCCACTTT

j_call: TRBJ2-2
v_call: TRBV7-9
d_call: TRBD2
clone_size: -
cdr3_aa: CASRSGGRNTGELFF
cdr3_nt: TGTGCCAGCAGATCGGGCGGGAGGAACACCGGGGAGCTGTTTTTT

j_call: TRBJ2-5
v_call: TRBV28
d_call: TRBD1
clone_size: -
cdr3_aa: CASSVRTGGSETQYF
cdr3_nt: TGTGCCAGCAGTGTCCGGACAGGGGGCAGTGAGACCCAGTACTTC

j_call: TRBJ1-2
v_call: TRBV6-5
d_call: TRBD1
clone_size: -
cdr3_aa: CASTVQGIYGYTF
cdr3_nt: TGTGCCAGCACGGTACAGGGGATCTATGGCTACACCTTC

j_call: TRBJ2-7
v_call: TRBV10-3
d_call: -
clone_size: -
cdr3_aa: CAISSGEQYF
cdr3_nt: TGTGCCATCAGTAGCGGCGAGCAGTACTTC

j_call: TRBJ2-1
v_call: TRBV1
d_call: -
clone_size: -
cdr3_aa: CTHREAGGYYNEQFF
cdr3_nt: TGCACCCACAGAGAAGCGGGGGGATACTACAATGAGCAGTTCTTC

j_call: TRBJ2-1
v_call: TRBV15
d_call: TRBD1
clone_size: -
cdr3_aa: CATSREVQGPSYNEQFF
cdr3_nt: TGTGCCACCAGCAGAGAAGTACAGGGGCCCTCCTACAATGAGCAGTTCTTC